This T cell receptor beta chain was found in a study of T cell responses to AZD1222 COVID-19 vaccine. Study results and caveats: Samples come after the peak T cell response, not at day 14. Donors were chiefly white British, with a greater number of females, and clonal diversity was perhaps underestimated. Spike-wide coverage was observed for vaccine-associated CD4 TCRs, with dominant responses at 160-218 and 743-854.

Between the trimmed V and J ends, which lost 4 bases and 7 bases, there was a span of 15 bases. The CDR3 is made up of 14 amino acids. Germline V lookup: CDR1 SGHRS, CDR2 YFSETQ. Profiled with immunoSEQ multiplex PCR; TCRdb holds only in-frame clones, not every one. The data hold more than 140,000 clones, with around 88% observed a single time. This clone was counted a few times. Its antigen is not known. This receptor was identified in an adult in good health. The sequencing used peripheral blood, collected on day 0 of MenACWY control vaccination. The rearrangement links TRBV5-1 to TRBJ2-1; a weak D match, TRBD1 (6 bases). CDR3 sequence: CASSGRDIWNEQFF. In DNA form, the CDR3 reads TGCGCCAGCAGCGGCCGGGACATTTGGAATGAGCAGTTCTTC.